The rows below give T cell receptor beta chains drawn from one sample of a study of cytomegalovirus exposure and HLA in healthy donors. Method: immunoSEQ multiplex PCR; TCRdb's copy keeps in-frame clones and lacks some. Here the sample spans about 150,000 clones, 84% being singletons. Sequencing input: PBMCs. These receptors all stem from a man between 18 and 29 years old in good health and CMV-seronegative. CDR3s include the opening cysteine and the closing phenylalanine or tryptophan. Fields, in order: J gene, clone size, V gene, D gene, CDR3 DNA, CDR3 protein. The D gene is left open where the match is weak. Where a row states a size, it is once, few, many or the class of an expanded clone; other rows omit it.

J gene: TRBJ1-2; clone size: -; V gene: TRBV5-6; D gene: -; CDR3 DNA: TGTGCCCTCCCCTTGGGGCAGAACTATGGCTACACCTTC; CDR3 protein: CALPLGQNYGYTF
J gene: TRBJ2-3; clone size: once; V gene: TRBV10-3; D gene: TRBD2; CDR3 DNA: TGTGCCATCAGCGACCTTCGAGGTCTAGCGGGATTGAATACGCAGTATTTT; CDR3 protein: CAISDLRGLAGLNTQYF
J gene: TRBJ1-1; clone size: -; V gene: TRBV6-5; D gene: -; CDR3 DNA: TGTGCCAGCAGTGATCTGAGTAGGGGCCCTGAAGCTTTCTTT; CDR3 protein: CASSDLSRGPEAFF
J gene: TRBJ2-5; clone size: few; V gene: TRBV19; D gene: -; CDR3 DNA: TGTGCCAGTAGTTTTGATGGGGCCGGGGAGACCCAGTACTTC; CDR3 protein: CASSFDGAGETQYF
J gene: TRBJ2-3; clone size: -; V gene: TRBV5-1; D gene: -; CDR3 DNA: TGCGCCAGCAGCCCCCTCGGGAGCGACACAGATACGCAGTATTTT; CDR3 protein: CASSPLGSDTDTQYF
J gene: TRBJ2-7; clone size: -; V gene: TRBV28; D gene: TRBD1; CDR3 DNA: TGTGCCAGCACCCCGGCGGTGACAGGGGAGCTCGAGCAGTACTTC; CDR3 protein: CASTPAVTGELEQYF
J gene: TRBJ1-1; clone size: -; V gene: TRBV5-1; D gene: -; CDR3 DNA: TGCGCCAGCAGCTTGGCTTCGAACACTGAAGCTTTCTTT; CDR3 protein: CASSLASNTEAFF
J gene: TRBJ2-1; clone size: -; V gene: TRBV7-9; D gene: -; CDR3 DNA: TGTGCCAGCAGCGCCCGGGACTCTTCCCTTAATGAGCAGTTCTTC; CDR3 protein: CASSARDSSLNEQFF
J gene: TRBJ2-1; clone size: -; V gene: TRBV5-4; D gene: TRBD2; CDR3 DNA: TGTGCCAGCAGCAGAACTAGCGGTAGCTCCTACAATGAGCAGTTCTTC; CDR3 protein: CASSRTSGSSYNEQFF
J gene: TRBJ1-5; clone size: -; V gene: TRBV7-8; D gene: -; CDR3 DNA: TGTGCCAGCAGTACTGACAGGAGTCAGCCCCAGCATTTT; CDR3 protein: CASSTDRSQPQHF
J gene: TRBJ2-7; clone size: -; V gene: TRBV5-1; D gene: TRBD1; CDR3 DNA: TGCGCCAGCAGCTCGGACAGGGGCCGTTCCTACGAGCAGTACTTC; CDR3 protein: CASSSDRGRSYEQYF
J gene: TRBJ2-7; clone size: -; V gene: TRBV18; D gene: TRBD1; CDR3 DNA: TGTGCCAGCTCACCAACGGGGACAGGGTACGACGAGCAGTACTTC; CDR3 protein: CASSPTGTGYDEQYF
J gene: TRBJ2-5; clone size: few; V gene: TRBV5-1; D gene: -; CDR3 DNA: TGCGCCAGCAGCTCGTTTGCAGGGGCCGGCCAAGAGACCCAGTACTTC; CDR3 protein: CASSSFAGAGQETQYF
J gene: TRBJ1-1; clone size: -; V gene: TRBV7-9; D gene: -; CDR3 DNA: TGTGCCAGCACCTCGGTGTACCCTGAAGCTTTCTTT; CDR3 protein: CASTSVYPEAFF
J gene: TRBJ2-5; clone size: -; V gene: TRBV6-1; D gene: -; CDR3 DNA: TGTGCCAGCAGCTTTGACAGGCTCGGGGAGTACTTC; CDR3 protein: CASSFDRLGEYF
J gene: TRBJ1-2; clone size: -; V gene: TRBV7-3; D gene: TRBD1; CDR3 DNA: TGTGCCAGCAGTTCGGACAGGGCGAATGGCTACACCTTC; CDR3 protein: CASSSDRANGYTF
J gene: TRBJ1-6; clone size: -; V gene: TRBV19; D gene: TRBD1; CDR3 DNA: TGTGCCAGTACCTATGGACAGGGGAGCGTACCCCTCCACTTT; CDR3 protein: CASTYGQGSVPLHF
J gene: TRBJ1-1; clone size: -; V gene: TRBV9; D gene: TRBD1; CDR3 DNA: TGTGCCAGCAGCGTACAGGGGGCGGTTGACACTGAAGCTTTCTTT; CDR3 protein: CASSVQGAVDTEAFF
J gene: TRBJ2-7; clone size: -; V gene: TRBV11-3; D gene: TRBD1; CDR3 DNA: TGTGCCAGCAGCCCGCACCCTGGACAGGGTAAACCCTACGAGCAGTACTTC; CDR3 protein: CASSPHPGQGKPYEQYF
J gene: TRBJ2-2; clone size: -; V gene: TRBV7-8; D gene: TRBD1; CDR3 DNA: TGTGCCAGCAGCTTAGCCGGGACAGGAGCCACCGGGGAGCTGTTTTTT; CDR3 protein: CASSLAGTGATGELFF
J gene: TRBJ2-3; clone size: -; V gene: TRBV19; D gene: TRBD2; CDR3 DNA: TGTGCCAGTAGCGTTGGACTAGCGGGTACAGATACGCAGTATTTT; CDR3 protein: CASSVGLAGTDTQYF
J gene: TRBJ2-1; clone size: -; V gene: TRBV4-3; D gene: -; CDR3 DNA: TGCGCCAGCAGCCAAGTTTTGGGAGGGGGGTACAATGAGCAGTTCTTC; CDR3 protein: CASSQVLGGGYNEQFF
J gene: TRBJ2-7; clone size: once; V gene: TRBV5-1; D gene: TRBD2; CDR3 DNA: TGCGCCAGCACCGGGGGGGGGACTACATACGAGCAGTACTTC; CDR3 protein: CASTGGGTTYEQYF
J gene: TRBJ2-7; clone size: -; V gene: TRBV5-6; D gene: -; CDR3 DNA: TGTGCCAGCAGCTTGATCGTCGGGGAGACCTACGAGCAGTACTTC; CDR3 protein: CASSLIVGETYEQYF
J gene: TRBJ2-5; clone size: -; V gene: TRBV18; D gene: -; CDR3 DNA: TGTGCCAGCTCAGGAGGGGCAGGAATTCGGGAGACCCAGTACTTC; CDR3 protein: CASSGGAGIRETQYF
J gene: TRBJ1-1; clone size: -; V gene: TRBV5-6; D gene: -; CDR3 DNA: TGTGCCAGCAGCGGGGGGACGCGGGGGCGGGAAGCTTTCTTT; CDR3 protein: CASSGGTRGREAFF
J gene: TRBJ1-2; clone size: -; V gene: TRBV6-5; D gene: TRBD1; CDR3 DNA: TGTGCCAGCAGCAGGGACAGGGGTAACTATGGCTACACCTTC; CDR3 protein: CASSRDRGNYGYTF
J gene: TRBJ1-4; clone size: -; V gene: TRBV10-1; D gene: TRBD1; CDR3 DNA: TGCGCCAGCAGTGCCGCCGGGGAACCAGGGGGCCACTTTACTTTT; CDR3 protein: CASSAAGEPGGHFTF
J gene: TRBJ2-2; clone size: few; V gene: TRBV19; D gene: -; CDR3 DNA: TGTGCCAGTAGCCAGGGATCAGACACCGGGGAGCTGTTTTTT; CDR3 protein: CASSQGSDTGELFF
J gene: TRBJ2-7; clone size: -; V gene: TRBV27; D gene: -; CDR3 DNA: TGTGCCAGCAGTCCCACCGCGACAGGACCCGGATACGAGCAGTACTTC; CDR3 protein: CASSPTATGPGYEQYF
J gene: TRBJ1-2; clone size: -; V gene: TRBV7-2; D gene: TRBD1; CDR3 DNA: TGTGCCAGCAGCGTCCGACAGGGGGCCGCCACAGTTGGCACCTTC; CDR3 protein: CASSVRQGAATVGTF
J gene: TRBJ2-3; clone size: -; V gene: TRBV7-6; D gene: -; CDR3 DNA: TGTGCCAGCAGCCGTCGGGGTAGGGCAGATACGCAGTATTTT; CDR3 protein: CASSRRGRADTQYF
J gene: TRBJ1-2; clone size: -; V gene: TRBV2; D gene: -; CDR3 DNA: TGTGCCAGCAGTGTCCGGGGGGCCGGCTATGGCTACACCTTC; CDR3 protein: CASSVRGAGYGYTF
J gene: TRBJ1-2; clone size: -; V gene: TRBV5-1; D gene: -; CDR3 DNA: TGCGCCAGCAGCCTCCCCCCACAGGGTGATGGCTACACCTTC; CDR3 protein: CASSLPPQGDGYTF
J gene: TRBJ1-5; clone size: -; V gene: TRBV4-1; D gene: -; CDR3 DNA: TGCGCCAGCAGCCAAAATCGGAGGGGTTACCATAGCAATCAGCCCCAGCATTTT; CDR3 protein: CASSQNRRGYHSNQPQHF
J gene: TRBJ2-7; clone size: -; V gene: TRBV7-9; D gene: -; CDR3 DNA: TGTGCCAGCAGCAAACTAGGGCCAGTTACTACCTACGAGCAGTACTTC; CDR3 protein: CASSKLGPVTTYEQYF
J gene: TRBJ1-5; clone size: once; V gene: TRBV28; D gene: -; CDR3 DNA: TGTGCCAGCAGTTCTCAGGGGTGGTTCCAGCCCCAGCATTTT; CDR3 protein: CASSSQGWFQPQHF
J gene: TRBJ2-7; clone size: -; V gene: TRBV4-3; D gene: TRBD2; CDR3 DNA: TGCGCCAGCAGCGCGATTCAACTAGCGGGAGAAGGCCTCCCCTACGAGCAGTACTTC; CDR3 protein: CASSAIQLAGEGLPYEQYF
J gene: TRBJ1-2; clone size: -; V gene: TRBV9; D gene: TRBD1; CDR3 DNA: TGTGCCAGCAGCGGACAGGGCTATGGCTACACCTTC; CDR3 protein: CASSGQGYGYTF
J gene: TRBJ1-2; clone size: -; V gene: TRBV6-1; D gene: -; CDR3 DNA: TGTGCCAGCAGTGTGGACAGCGCTGGGGGCTACACCTTC; CDR3 protein: CASSVDSAGGYTF
J gene: TRBJ2-1; clone size: -; V gene: TRBV27; D gene: TRBD1; CDR3 DNA: TGTGCCAGCAGTTTATGGTTACAGGGGGCGGATAATGAGCAGTTCTTC; CDR3 protein: CASSLWLQGADNEQFF
J gene: TRBJ2-3; clone size: -; V gene: TRBV19; D gene: TRBD2; CDR3 DNA: TGTGCCAGTAGCACTGCGGGAGGGCGAGATACGCAGTATTTT; CDR3 protein: CASSTAGGRDTQYF
J gene: TRBJ2-6; clone size: -; V gene: TRBV18; D gene: -; CDR3 DNA: TGTGCCAGCTCACCACTAGCTGGGGCCAACGTCCTGACTTTC; CDR3 protein: CASSPLAGANVLTF
J gene: TRBJ2-7; clone size: -; V gene: TRBV25-1; D gene: TRBD2; CDR3 DNA: TGTGCCAGCAGTGAATCGGCGGGAGTATCGTACGAGCAGTACTTC; CDR3 protein: CASSESAGVSYEQYF
J gene: TRBJ2-7; clone size: -; V gene: TRBV5-1; D gene: -; CDR3 DNA: TGCGCCAGCAGCCCAGGGATTACCTACGAGCAGTACTTC; CDR3 protein: CASSPGITYEQYF
J gene: TRBJ1-1; clone size: -; V gene: TRBV9; D gene: TRBD1; CDR3 DNA: TGTGCCAGCGCCAGCAGGCAGGGGGGTGAAGCTTTCTTT; CDR3 protein: CASASRQGGEAFF
J gene: TRBJ1-1; clone size: -; V gene: TRBV27; D gene: -; CDR3 DNA: TGTGCCAGCCAGACCCTGTTTCAAGGGGCGCAGACTGAAGCTTTCTTT; CDR3 protein: CASQTLFQGAQTEAFF
J gene: TRBJ2-7; clone size: -; V gene: TRBV13; D gene: -; CDR3 DNA: TGTGCCAGCAGCTTAGGGGTCACGAGCTCCTACGAGCAGTACTTC; CDR3 protein: CASSLGVTSSYEQYF
J gene: TRBJ1-1; clone size: -; V gene: TRBV7-9; D gene: TRBD1; CDR3 DNA: TGTGCCAGCAGCCCGGGACAGCGGTGGACTGAAGCTTTCTTT; CDR3 protein: CASSPGQRWTEAFF
J gene: TRBJ2-5; clone size: -; V gene: TRBV2; D gene: -; CDR3 DNA: TGTGCCTCCAATAGTGTGGAGACCCAGTACTTC; CDR3 protein: CASNSVETQYF
J gene: TRBJ1-2; clone size: -; V gene: TRBV2; D gene: -; CDR3 DNA: TGTGCCACGTCGACGGGGAACTATGGCTACACCTTC; CDR3 protein: CATSTGNYGYTF
J gene: TRBJ2-5; clone size: few; V gene: TRBV2; D gene: TRBD1; CDR3 DNA: TGTGCCAGCAGTGAAGGTGGGACAGAGAGTGAGACCCAGTACTTC; CDR3 protein: CASSEGGTESETQYF
J gene: TRBJ2-3; clone size: -; V gene: TRBV7-9; D gene: TRBD1; CDR3 DNA: TGTGCCAGCAGCTTAGGGGTAGGGGGCAGAGATACGCAGTATTTT; CDR3 protein: CASSLGVGGRDTQYF
J gene: TRBJ2-7; clone size: -; V gene: TRBV10-2; D gene: -; CDR3 DNA: TGCGCCAGCGTCGAGGTAATAGGGGGCTCCTACGAGCAGTACTTC; CDR3 protein: CASVEVIGGSYEQYF
J gene: TRBJ1-2; clone size: -; V gene: TRBV28; D gene: -; CDR3 DNA: TGTGCCAGCGCCCCACCGAGGGCGAACTATGGCTACACCTTC; CDR3 protein: CASAPPRANYGYTF